The next 18 T cell receptor beta chains were all read from a single sample in a study of blood T cell repertoires in COVID-19 (dated by TCRdb to the early 2020s). Library preparation used the immunoSEQ multiplex PCR assay. TCRdb provides this immuneACCESS table in a form limited to in-frame rearrangements. Some clones are lacking; in checked studies, under half of them reflect an unresolved V gene, and why the rest are absent is not known. This sample is represented by roughly 300,000 clones; 85% of them were singletons. Roughly 7.8% of the sample belongs to the ten largest clones. Sequenced material: peripheral blood. The receptor set was obtained from a human donor in a cohort sampled during active COVID-19.

CDR3 in amino acids: CASSFFWRGATGELFF. CDR3 sequence (DNA): TGTGCCAGCAGCTTTTTTTGGCGGGGGGCCACCGGGGAGCTGTTTTTT. The V call is TRBV11-2, the J call TRBJ2-2; TRBD2 matches 8 bases. V dropped 3 bases and J dropped 4; count of bases not matched to a gene: 7. CDR3 length: 16 residues. Germline V gene data show CDR1 as SGHAT and CDR2 as FQNNGV.

The chain is built from TRBV6-5 and TRBJ1-1; 7 bases agree with TRBD1. CDR3 length equals 14 residues. The V gene's germline CDR1 is MNHEY and CDR2 SVGAGI. The ends lost 7 bases at V and 4 bases at J; junction bases unmatched: 9. The DNA of the CDR3 is TGTGCCAGCATCAACTACCGGGACAGCACTGAAGCTTTCTTT. As protein: CASINYRDSTEAFF.

The V call is TRBV7-5, the J call TRBJ1-5. TRBV7-5 is a documented pseudogene. The CDR3 runs to 16 residues. CDR3 coding DNA: TGTGTCAGAAGCTTAGCTGAGGGAGGGTGGAATCAGCCCCAGCATTTT. It is translated as CVRSLAEGGWNQPQHF.

The chain links TRBV6-4 to TRBJ1-1; no clear D gene. This CDR3 contains 15 residues. V was shortened by 2 bases and J by 1 base, with 11 bases between the two germline ends. Germline CDR1 is MRHNA and CDR2 is SNTAGT. This chain's CDR3 is CASSDPRDWNTEAFF. CDR3 nucleotides: TGTGCCAGCAGTGACCCCCGGGATTGGAACACTGAAGCTTTCTTT.

This rearrangement joins TRBV6-5 to TRBJ1-5, with 12 positions matching TRBD1. The ends lost 6 bases at V and 5 bases at J; junction bases unmatched: 5. CDR3 length equals 15 residues. CDR1 is MNHEY, CDR2 SVGAGI, per germline. This CDR3 is CASSPGQGAYQPQHF. CDR3 coding DNA: TGTGCCAGCAGCCCGGGACAGGGGGCTTATCAGCCCCAGCATTTT.

The chain combines TRBV29-1 with TRBJ2-5, with D possibly being TRBD1 (8 bases). V lost 6 bases to trimming and J lost 5 bases, with 13 bases between them. CDR3 length: 12 residues. CDR1 is SQVTM and CDR2 is ANQGSEA in the germline V gene. The CDR3 here is CSVDREGETQYF. DNA of the CDR3: TGCAGCGTGGACAGGGAGGGTGAGACCCAGTACTTC.

The chain employs TRBV6-5 and TRBJ2-5, with a tentative D call TRBD1 (6 bases). This CDR3 comprises 15 residues. V lost 5 bases and J 3 bases, leaving 16 bases between the germline ends. CDR1 MNHEY and CDR2 SVGAGI come from the germline V gene. The CDR3 DNA is TGTGCCAGCAGTCACCGGGGTGGGGGCGAAGAGACCCAGTACTTC. It specifies CASSHRGGGEETQYF.

The chain recombines TRBV2 with TRBJ2-5, with TRBD1 identical over 7 bases. Germline V CDR1 and CDR2: SNHLY, FYNNEI. CDR3 size: 15 residues. V lost 6 bases and J lost 5; bases outside the gene matches: 12. CDR3 sequence: CASRVNPGQWETQYF. DNA for the CDR3: TGTGCCAGCAGAGTCAATCCGGGACAGTGGGAGACCCAGTACTTC.

V and J are TRBV6-2 or TRBV6-3 and TRBJ2-5; 15 bases align to TRBD2. This CDR3 has 17 amino acids. The V segment lost 4 bases and the J segment 2 bases; nucleotides outside the gene matches: 5. From germline, CDR1 is MNHEY and CDR2 SVGEGT. Written as DNA, the CDR3 is TGTGCCAGCAGTTCCATCGGACTAGCGGGGGGGCAAGAGACCCAGTACTTC. The encoded protein is CASSSIGLAGGQETQYF.

This chain links TRBV12-3 or TRBV12-4 with TRBJ1-1, with D possibly being TRBD1 (5 bases). V was cut by 7 bases and J by 1 base, with 10 bases left in between. The CDR3 contains 13 residues. CDR3 DNA: TGTGCCAGCACCGTGACAGCGAACACTGAAGCTTTCTTT. Amino acids: CASTVTANTEAFF.

The genes are TRBV6-2 or TRBV6-3 and TRBJ2-7; D is ambiguous. The CDR3 length is 13 residues. The germline CDR1 and CDR2 sequences are MNHEY and SVGEGT. V was clipped by 5 bases and J by 4 bases, with 12 bases between them. This chain's CDR3 is CASSRSSEYEQYF. The CDR3 DNA reads TGTGCCAGCAGTCGTTCGTCGGAGTACGAGCAGTACTTC.

This chain uses TRBV7-3 with TRBJ2-1; D uncertain. Trimming shortened V by 0 bases and J by 5 bases, and 5 bases separated the two germline ends. Germline CDR1 SGHTA, CDR2 FQGTGA. CDR3 length: 13 amino acids. CDR3 sequence (DNA): TGTGCCAGCAGCTTAACGTCGGACAATGAGCAGTTCTTC. The encoded protein is CASSLTSDNEQFF.

The chain carries TRBV11-3 and TRBJ1-1; TRBD1 aligns across 8 bases. The trim removed 5 bases at V and 7 bases at J, leaving 12 bases unmatched. The germline V gene has CDR1 SGHNT and CDR2 YENEEA. This CDR3 spans 15 amino acids. CDR3 in DNA: TGTGCCAGCAGCGACGAAGGGACAGGCGATTTTGAAGCTTTCTTT. Amino acid sequence: CASSDEGTGDFEAFF.

V and J are TRBV7-9 and TRBJ1-4, with 11 bases matching TRBD1. Germline values: CDR1 SEHNR, CDR2 FQNEAQ (reference sequence). The CDR3 runs 18 residues. Trimming removed 3 bases from V and 1 base from J; junction bases left unmatched: 7. In DNA, the CDR3 is TGTGCCAGCAGCTTTTACGGGACAGGGGGAGGAACTAATGAAAAACTGTTTTTT. As protein: CASSFYGTGGGTNEKLFF.

This clone was seen once. This chain connects TRBV7-9 to TRBJ1-1; tentative D call: TRBD1 (6 bases). The germline gives CDR1 SEHNR, CDR2 FQNEAQ (reference sequence). This CDR3 spans 13 amino acids. V lost 5 bases, J lost 6 bases, and 13 bases lay in between. The CDR3 here is CASSPRGGPEAFF. The CDR3 nucleotides read TGTGCCAGCAGCCCCCGGGGGGGGCCTGAAGCTTTCTTT.

This clone was counted a single time. The chain joins TRBV10-3 to TRBJ2-1; the match to TRBD2 covers 8 bases. The CDR3 sequence is 15 residues long. Unmatched junction bases numbered 0, after V lost 2 bases and J lost 0 bases. Germline CDR1 is ENHRY and CDR2 is SYGVKD. This CDR3 reads CAISELAGSYNEQFF. Written as DNA, the CDR3 is TGTGCCATCAGTGAGCTAGCGGGCTCCTACAATGAGCAGTTCTTC.

The chain is built from TRBV24-1 and TRBJ2-3; D might be TRBD1 (6 bases). V was trimmed by 4 bases and J by 3 bases, leaving 16 bases between them. The CDR3 extends over 16 amino acids. Germline CDR1 KGHDR, CDR2 SFDVKD. The CDR3, as DNA: TGTGCCACCAGTGACACATACAGGGAAGGTACAGATACGCAGTATTTT. Amino acid sequence: CATSDTYREGTDTQYF.

The genes are TRBV3-1 (or the pseudogene TRBV3-2) and TRBJ1-2; D uncertain. Germline V gene sequence: CDR1 LGHDT, CDR2 YNNKEL (reference sequence). Trimming removed 0 bases at V and 4 bases at J, with 12 bases between. This CDR3 is 15 amino acids long. CDR3 protein: CASSQEWRGGYGYTF. CDR3 sequence (DNA): TGTGCCAGCAGCCAAGAGTGGCGGGGAGGCTATGGCTACACCTTC.